This T cell receptor beta chain is drawn from a study of cytomegalovirus exposure and HLA in healthy donors. Study-level background: Tens of millions of unique TCRs from HLA-typed donors were held in an early data release. Of the donors genotyped, approximately 400 in all, over 80% fell in the Caucasian-associated ancestry cluster. General study findings and limits: It was reported that TCR beta sequences correctly inferred the HLA-A and HLA-B alleles for most subjects. A later analysis linked a missense DCLRE1C variant to TCR beta V- and J-gene trimming.

The primer mix had 60 Vbeta and 13 Jbeta primers. TCRdb's table, derived via immunoSEQ multiplex PCR, lists solely in-frame clones and lacks some. The table shows 180,000 or so clones, with 75% to 90% occurring only once. A note on this clone: Its cognate antigen is unknown.

The TCR comes from a girl aged 5 to 17 in good health and CMV-seropositive. Sequencing input: PBMCs.

DNA of the CDR3: TGTGCCACCAGCCGGGGGGTACTTATGCCTGGGGCCAACGTCCTGACTTTC. It specifies CATSRGVLMPGANVLTF. The gene calls are TRBV15 and TRBJ2-6; TRBD2 aligns across 7 bases. The CDR3 is 17 residues long. V gave up 5 bases and J gave up 2 bases; unmatched junction bases: 9. The germline V gene has CDR1 LNHNV and CDR2 YYDKDF (reference sequence). Variable domain in full (rest from reference TRBV15 and TRBJ2-6): DAMVIQNPRYQVTQFGKPVTLSCSQTLNHNVMYWYQQKSSQAPKLLFHYYDKDFNNEADTPDNFQSRRPNTSFCFLDIRSPGLGDTAMYLCATSRGVLMPGANVLTFGAGSRLTVL.